This T cell receptor beta chain was obtained from a study of cytomegalovirus exposure and HLA in healthy donors. The study's findings and limits: Analysis was performed later, and it showed HLA-associated TCR beta chains to be more clonally expanded than equally common others.

In germline, CDR1 is MNHEY, CDR2 SVGAGI. The V gene lost 6 bases and the J gene lost 0 bases, with 12 bases spanning the gap. This CDR3 is 16 amino acids long. In the case of this clone: Its antigen is not known.

In the PCR, 60 Vbeta and 13 Jbeta primers were used. Sequenced by immunoSEQ multiplex PCR; TCRdb stores in-frame clones only, minus some. The sample has 200,000 or so clones, 65% to 85% seen once. This sequence originates from a man aged 50-59 years in good health and CMV-seronegative. Sequenced input: PBMCs. This chain uses TRBV6-5 with TRBJ2-6; D remains unclear. Here the CDR3 DNA reads TGTGCCAGCAGGTACAGTTTCAGCTCTGGGGCCAACGTCCTGACTTTC. Translated, it gives CASRYSFSSGANVLTF.